These 27 T cell receptor beta chains came from one sample sequenced in a study of blood T cell repertoires in COVID-19. Profiling relied on immunoSEQ multiplex PCR, and the TCRdb table lists in-frame clones only, not all of them. The sample consists of about 60,000 clones, 55% to 80% of them appearing once. Sequenced: peripheral blood. These receptors came from a woman in her sixties or seventies with COVID-19, enrolled during active disease.

The chain joins TRBV4-1 to TRBJ1-3; D uncertain. This CDR3 region has 16 residues. Trimming shortened V by 1 base and J by 0 bases, and 10 bases separated the two germline ends. Germline V CDR1 and CDR2: MGHRA, YSYEKL. In DNA, the CDR3 is TGCGCCAGCAGCCAAGTTGGCGGAAGCTCTGGAAACACCATATATTTT. Protein: CASSQVGGSSGNTIYF.

This chain uses TRBV2 with TRBJ2-5, with 12 bases matching TRBD2. J gave up 4 bases and V 6 bases, and 9 bases lay outside the gene matches. Germline assignment: CDR1 SNHLY and CDR2 FYNNEI. The CDR3 runs 16 residues. The CDR3 is CASSVGLAGLSETQYF. DNA of the CDR3: TGTGCCAGCAGCGTCGGACTAGCGGGGCTTTCAGAGACCCAGTACTTC.

This chain connects TRBV12-3 or TRBV12-4 to TRBJ1-1; D is unresolved. The CDR3 covers 12 residues. V dropped 6 bases and J dropped 1 base, with 6 bases sitting between them. CDR3 sequence (DNA): TGTGCCAGCAGGAGGCCGAACACTGAAGCTTTCTTT. The encoded protein is CASRRPNTEAFF.

The chain employs TRBV19 and TRBJ1-5; TRBD1 matches 7 bases. V was clipped by 7 bases and J by 1 base; unmatched bases: 4. This CDR3 region has 14 residues. Germline V CDR1 and CDR2: LNHDA, SQIVND (reference sequence). The CDR3 sequence: CASTGQSSNQPQHF. CDR3 nucleotide sequence: TGTGCCAGTACGGGACAGAGCAGCAATCAGCCCCAGCATTTT.

The genes are TRBV16 and TRBJ1-5, with 10 positions matching TRBD1. Losses at the gene ends were 0 bases for V and 1 base for J; bases not matched to a gene: 3. The CDR3 has 17 amino acids. Germline V lookup: CDR1 KGHSY, CDR2 FQNENV. CDR3 nucleotide sequence: TGTGCCAGCAGCCAATCGAGACAGGGGGCGAGCAATCAGCCCCAGCATTTT. It translates to CASSQSRQGASNQPQHF.

The V and J genes are TRBV19 and TRBJ1-6, with 10 nucleotides matching TRBD1. The trim removed 9 bases at V and 8 bases at J, leaving 1 base unmatched. This CDR3 spans 12 amino acids. From germline, CDR1 is LNHDA and CDR2 SQIVND (reference sequence). DNA of the CDR3: TGTGCCAGGGACAGGGGGGATTCACCCCTCCACTTT. Amino acids: CARDRGDSPLHF.

The rearrangement uses TRBV24-1 and TRBJ2-2; 11 bases map to TRBD2. This CDR3 has 16 amino acids. V lost 9 bases to trimming and J lost 0 bases; unmatched junction nucleotides: 5. Germline loops: CDR1 KGHDR, CDR2 SFDVKD. The CDR3 nucleotides read TGTGCCACCTCCGGGACTAGCGGTCCGAACACCGGGGAGCTGTTTTTT. Amino acid sequence: CATSGTSGPNTGELFF.

This chain joins TRBV4-2 and TRBJ2-3, with 9 bases lining up with TRBD1. Germline assignment: CDR1 LGHNA and CDR2 YNFKEQ. This CDR3 is 22 amino acids long. Unmatched junction bases numbered 19, after V lost 0 bases and J lost 0 bases. The CDR3 DNA reads as TGTGCCAGCAGCCAAGATTATGTCCCCCCCGGGACAGGGAACCCGAGCACAGATACGCAGTATTTT. It is translated as CASSQDYVPPGTGNPSTDTQYF.

The V and J genes are TRBV18 and TRBJ2-1; D not resolved. This CDR3 is 15 amino acids long. The germline CDR1 and CDR2 sequences are KGHSH and LQKENI. The ends were cut back, 6 bases at V and 4 bases at J, with 16 bases in the middle. The CDR3, as DNA: TGTGCCAGCTCTCAACGCGTAGGCGGATACAATGAGCAGTTCTTC. Translating gives CASSQRVGGYNEQFF.

The CDR3 is CASSIDFMGQGAITEAFF. The CDR3, as DNA: TGTGCCAGTAGTATAGATTTCATGGGACAGGGGGCAATCACTGAAGCTTTCTTT. The chain links TRBV19 to TRBJ1-1, with 12 positions matching TRBD1. Germline assignment: CDR1 LNHDA and CDR2 SQIVND (reference sequence). V was clipped by 0 bases and J by 4 bases; unmatched bases: 9. The CDR3 is 18 amino acids.

The CDR3 loop reads CASSLGPDGNQPQHF. The CDR3 DNA sequence: TGTGCCAGCAGCTTGGGGCCCGATGGCAATCAGCCCCAGCATTTT. The rearrangement links TRBV5-6 to TRBJ1-5; D is undetermined. The CDR3 length is 15 residues. V lost 0 bases and J 2 bases, leaving 9 bases between the germline ends. The germline CDR1 and CDR2 sequences are SGHDT and YYEEEE.

V gene TRBV7-9 combines with J gene TRBJ1-4, with D perhaps TRBD1 (6 bases). This CDR3 has 14 amino acids. The V and J ends lost 5 bases and 4 bases respectively, with 11 bases between them. Germline V gives CDR1 SEHNR, CDR2 FQNEAQ (reference sequence). Written as DNA, the CDR3 is TGTGCCAGCAGCCTTCAGGGGTTTAATGAAAAACTGTTTTTT. It translates to CASSLQGFNEKLFF.

This chain links TRBV5-1 with TRBJ2-7; perhaps TRBD1 as D (5 bases). V lost 4 bases to trimming and J lost 5 bases, with 19 bases between them. The V gene's germline CDR1 is SGHRS and CDR2 YFSETQ. This CDR3 region has 15 residues. The CDR3 DNA sequence: TGCGCCAGCAGCCCGGCCCAGGGAAGGGCCCACGAGCAGTACTTC. Residues: CASSPAQGRAHEQYF.

The gene calls are TRBV7-2 and TRBJ2-7; possibly TRBD2 for D (7 bases). The CDR3 runs to 13 residues. The germline CDR1 and CDR2 sequences are SGHTA and FQGNSA. V dropped 3 bases and J dropped 4 bases, with 10 bases sitting between them. The CDR3 loop is CASSFEGGYEQYF. DNA for the CDR3: TGTGCCAGCAGCTTTGAGGGGGGGTACGAGCAGTACTTC. Complete variable domain (other parts from reference TRBV7-2 and TRBJ2-7): GAGVSQSPSNKVTEKGKDVELRCDPISGHTALYWYRQSLGQGLEFLIYFQGNSAPDKSGLPSDRFSAERTGGSVSTLTIQRTQQEDSAVYLCASSFEGGYEQYFGPGTRLTVT.

V is TRBV20-1 and J is TRBJ2-1; TRBD2 agrees at 8 bases. CDR1 is DFQATT and CDR2 is SNEGSKA in the germline V gene (reference sequence). There are 12 residues in the CDR3. V trimming: 3 bases; J trimming: 7 bases; junction bases outside the gene matches: 2. DNA for the CDR3: TGCAGTGCTAGTGCGGGGGGAAATGAGCAGTTCTTC. This gives the protein CSASAGGNEQFF.

The rearrangement uses TRBV6-5 and TRBJ2-3, with 8 bases aligning to TRBD1. The CDR3 covers 12 residues. Germline assignment: CDR1 MNHEY and CDR2 SVGAGI. Germline trimming cut 10 bases from V and 3 bases from J; bases unmatched to any gene: 3. CDR3 region: CATGQGTDTQYF. CDR3 nucleotides: TGTGCCACCGGACAGGGAACAGATACGCAGTATTTT.

This chain connects TRBV7-2 to TRBJ2-3, with D possibly being TRBD2 (5 bases). V lost 0 bases and J 8 bases, leaving 9 bases between the germline ends. CDR3 length: 13 residues. The germline CDR1 and CDR2 sequences are SGHTA and FQGNSA. As DNA, the CDR3 is TGTGCCAGCAGCTTAGCCGGAGAGGGTACGCAGTATTTT. This encodes CASSLAGEGTQYF.

V usage is TRBV29-1 and J usage is TRBJ2-5; a weak D match, TRBD1 (6 bases). V lost 7 bases to trimming and J lost 4 bases, with 16 bases between them. Germline V gene data show CDR1 as SQVTM and CDR2 as ANQGSEA. The CDR3 is 13 amino acids. The CDR3 DNA reads TGCAGCGCACGGGACACCCCGGGAGAGACCCAGTACTTC. Its protein product is CSARDTPGETQYF. The full variable domain, rest sourced from reference TRBV29-1 and TRBJ2-5, is SAVISQKPSRDICQRGTSLTIQCQVDSQVTMMFWYRQQPGQSLTLIATANQGSEATYESGFVIDKFPISRPNLTFSTLTVSNMSPEDSSIYLCSARDTPGETQYFGPGTRLLVL.

Only a few counts were recorded for this clone. The chain joins TRBV21-1 to TRBJ2-1; the table's TRBD2 call for D was not verified on the DNA. TRBV21-1 is a pseudogene segment. The CDR3 is 16 residues long. Here the CDR3 DNA reads TGTGCCAGCAGCAAGGGTACTAGCGGAGCACCCAATGAGCAGTTCTTC. This codes for CASSKGTSGAPNEQFF.

The rearrangement joins TRBV9 to TRBJ2-1; 7 bases align to TRBD2. V lost 2 bases, J lost 9 bases, and 8 bases stayed unmatched. The CDR3 length is 14 residues. Germline CDR1 and CDR2: SGDLS and YYNGEE. The CDR3 bases are TGTGCCAGCAGCGTGGATGGCGGGAGCGGTGAGCAGTTCTTC. Amino acid sequence: CASSVDGGSGEQFF.

There are a few counts of this clone. The rearrangement joins TRBV7-2 to TRBJ2-5, with unresolved D. Trimming pared 2 bases from V and 0 bases from J, leaving 10 bases between. This CDR3 has 15 amino acids. CDR1 is SGHTA, CDR2 FQGNSA, per germline. This chain's CDR3 is CASSLTPVDQETQYF. The CDR3 DNA reads TGTGCCAGCAGCTTAACGCCGGTAGACCAAGAGACCCAGTACTTC.

This clone was recorded a few times. The chain combines TRBV29-1 with TRBJ2-1; D perhaps matches TRBD1 (6 bases). The CDR3 has 12 residues. Trimming took 7 bases from V and 9 from J, leaving 16 bases between them. CDR1 and CDR2 (germline): SQVTM, ANQGSEA. CDR3 DNA: TGCAGCGGTAACAGGGAGCCGGGTGAGCAGTTCTTC. Translating gives CSGNREPGEQFF.

The chain carries TRBV7-8 and TRBJ2-3; TRBD2 agrees at 10 bases. Germline V gene data show CDR1 as SGHVS and CDR2 as FQNEAQ. The CDR3 is 16 amino acids. The ends lost 0 bases at V and 1 base at J; junction bases unmatched: 1. This chain's CDR3 is CASSLAGTSGTDTQYF. The CDR3 region has the DNA TGTGCCAGCAGCTTAGCCGGGACTAGCGGCACAGATACGCAGTATTTT.

This sequence joins TRBV14 and TRBJ2-2; 8 bases match TRBD2. V lost 0 bases and J lost 4; bases outside the gene matches: 13. The CDR3 length is 19 residues. Germline V gives CDR1 SGHDN, CDR2 FVKESK. The CDR3 DNA follows: TGTGCCAGCAGCCAAGAGTCGGGAGGGCCGTTATCGCTCACCGGGGAGCTGTTTTTT. Translated: CASSQESGGPLSLTGELFF. The whole variable domain, remainder taken from reference TRBV14 and TRBJ2-2, is EAGVTQFPSHSVIEKGQTVTLRCDPISGHDNLYWYRRVMGKEIKFLLHFVKESKQDESGMPNNRFLAERTGGTYSTLKVQPAELEDSGVYFCASSQESGGPLSLTGELFFGEGSRLTVL.

The chain combines TRBV5-4 with TRBJ2-5; TRBD1 matches at 8 bases. The CDR3 is made up of 15 amino acids. Germline CDR1 reads SGHNT; CDR2 reads YYREEE (reference sequence). J lost 3 bases, V lost 4 bases, and 8 bases had no gene match. The CDR3 DNA sequence: TGTGCCAGCAGCGGGGGACAGGCCGGCGAAGAGACCCAGTACTTC. Translating it yields CASSGGQAGEETQYF.

The rearrangement links TRBV6-5 to TRBJ2-5, with 10 positions matching TRBD2. Germline assignment: CDR1 MNHEY and CDR2 SVGAGI. V lost 6 bases to trimming and J lost 5 bases; unmatched junction nucleotides: 3. The CDR3 contains 13 residues. CDR3 loop: CASRLAGSETQYF. CDR3 sequence (DNA): TGTGCCAGCAGACTAGCGGGGTCTGAGACCCAGTACTTC.

This chain connects TRBV3-1 (or the pseudogene TRBV3-2) to TRBJ1-2, with 7 bases aligning to TRBD1. Trimming at V came to 6 bases and at J to 9 bases, leaving 22 bases not matched to a gene. Looked up from germline, CDR1 is LGHDT and CDR2 is YNNKEL (reference sequence). This CDR3 contains 17 residues. The CDR3 coding sequence is TGTGCCAGCAGGCGAGCCGGGACAGCGATCTCAGGAGATCGCTACACCTTC. Protein: CASRRAGTAISGDRYTF.